Following are 9 T cell receptor beta chains from one sample sequenced in a study of shared T cell receptors in the human thymus. Sequencing was performed with immunoSEQ multiplex PCR; in TCRdb, only in-frame clones are kept and a portion is missing. The profile covers 700,000 or so clones, with 70% to 90% appearing a single time and 0.0095% to 0.011% taken by the ten largest. A further study also used this sample, focusing on human thymus T cells.

Sequenced material: thymocytes. These receptors all come from a girl under three years old with a congenital heart defect.

V usage is TRBV30 and J usage is TRBJ2-1, with TRBD1 matching 7 bases. The CDR3 loop spans 12 amino acids. Germline V lookup: CDR1 GTSNPN, CDR2 SVGIG (reference sequence). Unmatched junction bases numbered 3, after V lost 0 bases and J lost 10 bases. The CDR3 sequence: CAWSVTGQEQFF. CDR3 sequence (DNA): TGTGCCTGGAGTGTGACGGGACAGGAGCAGTTCTTC.

This clone has only one observation. This chain connects TRBV7-9 to TRBJ2-2; D is unresolved. CDR3 length: 14 residues. In germline, CDR1 is SEHNR, CDR2 FQNEAQ (reference sequence). Trimming took 5 bases from V and 5 from J, leaving 12 bases between them. CDR3 DNA sequence: TGTGCCAGCAGCCCAACCGTGCGGACCGGGGAGCTGTTTTTT. Translating gives CASSPTVRTGELFF.

This CDR3 is CASSLGGKGATTTSPLHF. The CDR3 nucleotides are TGTGCCAGCAGCTTAGGAGGGAAGGGAGCCACAACCACTTCACCCCTCCACTTT. The chain uses TRBV11-2 and TRBJ1-6; D is uncertain. The CDR3 spans 18 residues. Deletions cut 1 base from V and 9 bases from J, with 22 bases between. Germline assignment: CDR1 SGHAT and CDR2 FQNNGV.

The rearrangement joins TRBV6-5 to TRBJ1-4; 7 positions match TRBD1. V shed 2 bases and J 6 bases; nucleotides not matched to a gene: 6. This CDR3 spans 15 amino acids. The germline gives CDR1 MNHEY, CDR2 SVGAGI. This CDR3 reads CASSYHGTVHEKLFF. CDR3 bases: TGTGCCAGCAGTTACCACGGGACAGTACATGAAAAACTGTTTTTT.

The rearrangement links TRBV28 to TRBJ1-5; D call uncertain. Trimming removed 3 bases at V and 4 bases at J, with 4 bases between. The CDR3 runs to 12 residues. Germline-derived CDR1 and CDR2 are MDHEN and SYDVKM. The CDR3 DNA reads as TGTGCCAGCAGTTTTATAAATCAGCCCCAGCATTTT. The encoded protein is CASSFINQPQHF.

This clone occurred a few times. The V call is TRBV7-9, the J call TRBJ2-5; 14 nucleotides agree with TRBD2. Germline V gene data show CDR1 as SEHNR and CDR2 as FQNEAQ (reference sequence). The CDR3 has 17 residues. The V segment lost 3 bases and the J segment 1 base; nucleotides outside the gene matches: 4. The CDR3 nucleotides read TGTGCCAGCAGCTTCTTAGGGACTAGCGGGGGCCAAGAGACCCAGTACTTC. Amino acids: CASSFLGTSGGQETQYF.

This clone appeared a single time. This chain links TRBV4-2 with TRBJ1-1, with 8 bases matching TRBD1. Germline V lookup: CDR1 LGHNA, CDR2 YNFKEQ. This CDR3 comprises 14 residues. V was clipped by 5 bases and J by 2 bases; unmatched bases: 4. CDR3 coding DNA: TGTGCCAGCAGCGGACAGGGTATTAACACTGAAGCTTTCTTT. This translates into CASSGQGINTEAFF.

The chain joins TRBV9 to TRBJ1-3; 9 nucleotides agree with TRBD1. V trimming: 4 bases; J trimming: 0 bases; junction bases outside the gene matches: 8. From germline, CDR1 is SGDLS and CDR2 YYNGEE. The CDR3 length is 17 residues. CDR3 residues: CASSHGGTGNSGNTIYF. The CDR3 nucleotides read TGTGCCAGCAGCCATGGGGGGACAGGGAACTCTGGAAACACCATATATTTT. Complete variable domain (other parts from reference TRBV9 and TRBJ1-3): DSGVTQTPKHLITATGQRVTLRCSPRSGDLSVYWYQQSLDQGLQFLIQYYNGEERAKGNILERFSAQQFPDLHSELNLSSLELGDSALYFCASSHGGTGNSGNTIYFGEGSWLTVV.

The CDR3 here is CASSLADSGRGGNTEAFF. CDR3 in DNA: TGTGCCAGCAGCTTAGCCGACTCTGGGAGGGGGGGAAACACTGAAGCTTTCTTT. The chain links TRBV7-2 to TRBJ1-1; D is perhaps TRBD1 (6 bases). The ends were cut back, 0 bases at V and 2 bases at J, with 19 bases in the middle. The germline gives CDR1 SGHTA, CDR2 FQGNSA. The CDR3 loop spans 18 amino acids.